The sequence of this TCR beta chain was determined in a study of blood T cells in healthy people across ages. Every sample yielded at least 7 million isolated PBMCs. PCR was performed a second time for about 7 to 12 cycles using a sample-barcoded 5' primer and a J-beta primer mix. TCRdb ran MiXCR on the 5' RACE reads and lists one entry per CDR3 protein. The repertoire includes around 800,000 distinct CDR3 sequences, about 62% of them detected once, and 25% to 35% sits in the top ten. Sequencing was done on a sample of blood. The clonotype was recovered from a man aged 25-45 years in good health.

This CDR3 reads CSARSGTSSYEQYF. CDR3 sequence (DNA): TGCAGTGCCCGATCCGGGACTAGCTCCTACGAGCAGTACTTC. The gene calls are TRBV20-1 and TRBJ2-7; the match to TRBD2 covers 8 bases. The junction had 7 bases not matched to a gene; V was cut back by 6 bases and J by 0 bases. The CDR3 runs 14 residues. Germline CDR1 reads DFQATT; CDR2 reads SNEGSKA (reference sequence).